The clone carrying this TCR beta chain has a count of ten or more. There are 11 residues in the CDR3. Germline assignment: CDR1 MNHNY and CDR2 SVGAGI (reference sequence). The V end lost 4 bases, the J end lost 6 bases, and 6 bases lay between the germline ends. This sample was taken from a study of blood T cells in healthy people across ages. Combining a sample-barcoded 5' primer with a J-beta primer mix, a second PCR ran for about 6 to 11 cycles. Each CDR3 protein is one row after TCRdb ran MiXCR on the 5' RACE reads. The profile shows roughly 1.9 million distinct CDR3 sequences, around 40% of them singletons.

The specimen sequenced was blood. The TCR originated in a human donor in good health. The rearrangement links TRBV6-6 to TRBJ1-2; D is uncertain. Here the CDR3 reads CASSSGHGYTF. Written as DNA, the CDR3 is TGTGCCAGCAGTTCCGGGCATGGCTACACCTTC.